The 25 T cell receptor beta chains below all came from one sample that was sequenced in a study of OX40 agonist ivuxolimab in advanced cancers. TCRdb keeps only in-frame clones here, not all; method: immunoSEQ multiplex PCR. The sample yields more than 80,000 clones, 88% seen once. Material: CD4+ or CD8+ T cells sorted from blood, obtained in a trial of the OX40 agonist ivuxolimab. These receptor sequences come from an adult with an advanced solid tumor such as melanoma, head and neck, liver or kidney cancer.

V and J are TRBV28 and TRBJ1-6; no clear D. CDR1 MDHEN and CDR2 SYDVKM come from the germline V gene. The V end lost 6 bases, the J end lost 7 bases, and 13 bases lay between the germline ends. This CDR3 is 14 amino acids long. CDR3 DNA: TGTGCCAGCAGGCGGACGGGAGAAAATTCACCCCTCCACTTT. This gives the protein CASRRTGENSPLHF.

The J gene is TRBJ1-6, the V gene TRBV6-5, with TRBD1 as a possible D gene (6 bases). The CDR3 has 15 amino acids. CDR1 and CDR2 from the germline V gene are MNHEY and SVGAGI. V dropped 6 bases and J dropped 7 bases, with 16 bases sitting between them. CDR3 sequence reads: CASREQGLLNSPLHF. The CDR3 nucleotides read TGTGCCAGCAGAGAACAGGGACTTCTCAATTCACCCCTCCACTTT.

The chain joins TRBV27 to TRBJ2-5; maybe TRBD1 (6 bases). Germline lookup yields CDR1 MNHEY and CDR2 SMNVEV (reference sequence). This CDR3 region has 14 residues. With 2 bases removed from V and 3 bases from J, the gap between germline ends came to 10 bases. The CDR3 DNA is TGTGCCAGCAGTTTAAACAGGGTGGAAGAGACCCAGTACTTC. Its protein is CASSLNRVEETQYF.

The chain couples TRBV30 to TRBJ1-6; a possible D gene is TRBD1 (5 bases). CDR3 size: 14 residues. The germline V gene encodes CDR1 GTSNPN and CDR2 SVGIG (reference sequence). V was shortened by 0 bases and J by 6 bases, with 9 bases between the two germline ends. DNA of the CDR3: TGTGCCTGGAGTGTAGGGGTCTCTAATTCACCCCTCCACTTT. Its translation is CAWSVGVSNSPLHF.

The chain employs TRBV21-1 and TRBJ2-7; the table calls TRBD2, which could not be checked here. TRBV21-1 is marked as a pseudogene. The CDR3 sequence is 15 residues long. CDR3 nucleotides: TGTGCCAGCAACAAGAGGCTTTCCGCCCATTACGAGCAGTACTTC. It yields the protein CASNKRLSAHYEQYF.

The CDR3 DNA sequence: TGCGCCAGCAGCCAAGAGGGGCTAGCGGGAGAAGAGACCCAGTACTTC. Translating it yields CASSQEGLAGEETQYF. J is TRBJ2-5 and V is TRBV4-1, with 10 nucleotides matching TRBD2. J was trimmed by 3 bases and V by 0 bases; bases with no gene match: 4. The CDR3 sequence is 16 residues long. CDR1 is MGHRA and CDR2 is YSYEKL in the germline V gene.

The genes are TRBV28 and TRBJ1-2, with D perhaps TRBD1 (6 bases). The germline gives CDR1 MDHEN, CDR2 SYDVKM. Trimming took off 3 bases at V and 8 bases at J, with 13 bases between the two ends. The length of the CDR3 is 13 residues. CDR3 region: CASSLVQGPGYTF. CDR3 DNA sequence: TGTGCCAGCAGTTTGGTACAGGGACCAGGCTACACCTTC.

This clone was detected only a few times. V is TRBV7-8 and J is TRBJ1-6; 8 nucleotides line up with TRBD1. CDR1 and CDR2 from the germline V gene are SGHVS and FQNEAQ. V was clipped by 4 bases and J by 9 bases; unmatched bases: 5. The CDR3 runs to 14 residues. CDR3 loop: CASSSTGEGSPLHF. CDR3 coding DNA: TGTGCCAGCAGCTCGACAGGGGAGGGTTCACCCCTCCACTTT.

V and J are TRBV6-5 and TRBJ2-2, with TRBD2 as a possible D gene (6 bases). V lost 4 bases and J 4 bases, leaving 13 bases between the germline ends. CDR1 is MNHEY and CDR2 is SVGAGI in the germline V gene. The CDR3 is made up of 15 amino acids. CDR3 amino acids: CASSFVAGSTGELFF. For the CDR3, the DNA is TGTGCCAGCAGTTTCGTCGCGGGGAGCACCGGGGAGCTGTTTTTT.

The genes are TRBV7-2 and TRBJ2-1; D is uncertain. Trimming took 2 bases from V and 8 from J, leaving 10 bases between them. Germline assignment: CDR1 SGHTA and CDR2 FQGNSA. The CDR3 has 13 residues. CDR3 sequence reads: CASSLPRVYEQFF. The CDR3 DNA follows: TGTGCCAGCAGCTTACCCCGGGTTTATGAGCAGTTCTTC. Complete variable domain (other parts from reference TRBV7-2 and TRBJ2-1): GAGVSQSPSNKVTEKGKDVELRCDPISGHTALYWYRQSLGQGLEFLIYFQGNSAPDKSGLPSDRFSAERTGGSVSTLTIQRTQQEDSAVYLCASSLPRVYEQFFGPGTRLTVL.

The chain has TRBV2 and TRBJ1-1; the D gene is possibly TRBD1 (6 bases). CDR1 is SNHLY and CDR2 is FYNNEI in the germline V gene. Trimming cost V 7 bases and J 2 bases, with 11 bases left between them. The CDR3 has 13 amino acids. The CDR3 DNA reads TGTGCCAGCAAACGGGACATCAACACTGAAGCTTTCTTT. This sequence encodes CASKRDINTEAFF.

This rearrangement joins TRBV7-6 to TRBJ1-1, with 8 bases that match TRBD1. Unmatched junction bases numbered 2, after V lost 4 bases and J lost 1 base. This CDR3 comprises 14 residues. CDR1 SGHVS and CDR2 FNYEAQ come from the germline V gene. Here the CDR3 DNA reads TGTGCCAGCAGCTCGGGACAGGCGAACACTGAAGCTTTCTTT. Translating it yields CASSSGQANTEAFF.

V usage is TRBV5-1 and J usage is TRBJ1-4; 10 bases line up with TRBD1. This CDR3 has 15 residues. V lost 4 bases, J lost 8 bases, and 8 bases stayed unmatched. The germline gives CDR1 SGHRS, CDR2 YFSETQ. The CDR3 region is CASSLADRGKEKLFF. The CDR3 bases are TGCGCCAGCAGCCTAGCGGACAGGGGGAAGGAAAAACTGTTTTTT.

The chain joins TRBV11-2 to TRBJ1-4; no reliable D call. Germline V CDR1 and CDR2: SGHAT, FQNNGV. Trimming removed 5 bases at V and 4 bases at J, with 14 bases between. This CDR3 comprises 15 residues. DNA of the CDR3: TGTGCCAGCAGCCCCGGACGGAACTATAATGAAAAACTGTTTTTT. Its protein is CASSPGRNYNEKLFF.

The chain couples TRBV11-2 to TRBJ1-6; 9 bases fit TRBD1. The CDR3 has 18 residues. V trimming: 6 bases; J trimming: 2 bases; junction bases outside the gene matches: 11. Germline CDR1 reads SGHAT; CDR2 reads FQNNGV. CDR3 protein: CASSSLYRGRAYNSPLHF. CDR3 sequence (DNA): TGTGCCAGCAGTTCCCTATACAGGGGGCGCGCCTATAATTCACCCCTCCACTTT.

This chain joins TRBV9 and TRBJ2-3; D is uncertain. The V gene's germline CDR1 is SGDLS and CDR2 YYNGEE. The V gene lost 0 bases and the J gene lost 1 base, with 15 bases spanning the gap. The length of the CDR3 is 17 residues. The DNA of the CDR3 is TGTGCCAGCAGCGTAGCGCTCGCTTTTGGTGGCACAGATACGCAGTATTTT. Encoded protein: CASSVALAFGGTDTQYF.

CDR3 amino acids: CASSLSLNTEAFF. CDR3 sequence (DNA): TGTGCCAGCAGCTTGTCATTAAACACTGAAGCTTTCTTT. The chain recombines TRBV7-2 with TRBJ1-1, with D unclear. The germline gives CDR1 SGHTA, CDR2 FQGNSA. The V end was cut by 3 bases, the J end by 2 bases, with 7 bases between. There are 13 residues in the CDR3.

The CDR3 is CASSLEPSTTFSGNTIYF. Written as DNA, the CDR3 is TGTGCCAGCAGCTTGGAGCCTTCGACAACTTTCTCTGGAAACACCATATATTTT. The chain combines TRBV7-6 with TRBJ1-3; D is unclear. This CDR3 region has 18 residues. Germline CDR1 reads SGHVS; CDR2 reads FNYEAQ. V was cut by 3 bases and J by 0 bases, with 18 bases left in between.

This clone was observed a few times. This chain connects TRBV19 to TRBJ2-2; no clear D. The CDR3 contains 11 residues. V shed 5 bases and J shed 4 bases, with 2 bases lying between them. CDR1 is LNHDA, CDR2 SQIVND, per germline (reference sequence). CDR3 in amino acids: CASSSTGELFF. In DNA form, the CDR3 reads TGTGCCAGTAGTTCCACCGGGGAGCTGTTTTTT.

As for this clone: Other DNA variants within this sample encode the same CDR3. The DNA for the CDR3 is TGCAGCGTCCGTCAGGGCTCTGGAAACACCATATATTTT. Protein sequence: CSVRQGSGNTIYF. The chain has TRBV29-1 and TRBJ1-3; weak D call: TRBD1 (5 bases). The CDR3 has 13 residues. V lost 6 bases to trimming and J lost 0 bases, with 9 bases between them. Germline V lookup: CDR1 SQVTM, CDR2 ANQGSEA.

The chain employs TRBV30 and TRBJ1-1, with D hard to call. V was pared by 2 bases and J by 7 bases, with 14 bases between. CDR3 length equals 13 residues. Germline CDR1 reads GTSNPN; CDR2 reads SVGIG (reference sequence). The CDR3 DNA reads TGTGCCTGGAGTAATGGGGTGCTGGGTGAAGCTTTCTTT. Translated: CAWSNGVLGEAFF.

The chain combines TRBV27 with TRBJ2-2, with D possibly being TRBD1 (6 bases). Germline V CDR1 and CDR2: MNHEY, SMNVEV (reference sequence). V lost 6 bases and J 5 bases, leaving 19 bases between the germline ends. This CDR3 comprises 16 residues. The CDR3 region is CASSYRVGALTGELFF. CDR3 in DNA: TGTGCCAGCAGCTACAGGGTGGGGGCCCTTACCGGGGAGCTGTTTTTT.

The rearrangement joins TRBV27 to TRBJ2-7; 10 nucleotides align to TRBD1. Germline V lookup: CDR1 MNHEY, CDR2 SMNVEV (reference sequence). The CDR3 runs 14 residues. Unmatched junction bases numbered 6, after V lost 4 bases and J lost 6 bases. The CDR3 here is CASSYGDRGSEQYF. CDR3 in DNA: TGTGCCAGCAGTTACGGGGACAGGGGAAGCGAGCAGTACTTC.

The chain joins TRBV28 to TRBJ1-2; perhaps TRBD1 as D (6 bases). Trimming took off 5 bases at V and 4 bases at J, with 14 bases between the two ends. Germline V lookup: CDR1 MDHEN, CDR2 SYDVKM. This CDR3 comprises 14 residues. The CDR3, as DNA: TGTGCCAGCAGTGGGGGCCCGCTGTCCTATGGCTACACCTTC. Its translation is CASSGGPLSYGYTF.

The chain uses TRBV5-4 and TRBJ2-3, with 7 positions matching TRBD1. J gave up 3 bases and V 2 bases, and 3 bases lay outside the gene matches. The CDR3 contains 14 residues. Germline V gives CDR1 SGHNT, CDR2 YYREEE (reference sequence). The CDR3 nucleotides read TGTGCCAGCAGCTTACAGGGGAGAACAGATACGCAGTATTTT. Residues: CASSLQGRTDTQYF.